These T cell receptor beta chains were read from a single sample in a study of shared clonotypes between healthy human individuals. Profiling relied on immunoSEQ multiplex PCR, and the TCRdb table lists in-frame clones only, not all of them. The repertoire holds more than 1 million clones, with more than 75% as singletons. Sequencing was done on a sample of memory CD4+ T cells from PBMCs. These receptor sequences come from a man younger than 35 in good health. Some clones in this sample may be carry-over from other donors' samples. The CDR3 runs from the conserved cysteine through the conserved F or W. The order of the fields is V gene, CDR3 length, clone size, D gene, J gene, CDR3 DNA, CDR3 protein. D genes are given only for firm matches. For some rows the clone size is stated as once, few or many, or as a class when expanded; others skip it.

TRBV30	13	many	NA	TRBJ1-5	TGTGCCTGGAGTGTAACAGGGAATCAGCCCCAGCATTTT	CAWSVTGNQPQHF
TRBV7-9	16	NA	TRBD2	TRBJ2-7	TGTGCCAGCAGCAAGGGACTAGCGGGAGTTCTCTACGAGCAGTACTTC	CASSKGLAGVLYEQYF
TRBV19	16	NA	TRBD2	TRBJ2-2	TGTGCCAGTAGTCTCCTCCCTAGCGGAAACACCGGGGAGCTGTTTTTT	CASSLLPSGNTGELFF
TRBV6-6	13	NA	NA	TRBJ1-3	TGTGCCAGCAGTGGAGGGGATGGAAACACCATATATTTT	CASSGGDGNTIYF
TRBV15	20	NA	TRBD2	TRBJ2-1	TGTGCCACCAGCAGAGCAGCTAGCGGGAGGTCTCCTACCTTCTACAATGAGCAGTTCTTC	CATSRAASGRSPTFYNEQFF
TRBV18	14	NA	NA	TRBJ2-7	TGTGCCAGCTCACCTCGACGGGGTCAAGGGGAGCAGTACTTC	CASSPRRGQGEQYF
TRBV19	13	few	NA	TRBJ2-6	TGTGCCAGTATGGTCTCTGGGGCCAACGTCCTGACTTTC	CASMVSGANVLTF
TRBV19	15	NA	TRBD2	TRBJ2-1	TGTGCCAGCCAAACGGGCGGGAGGGAGCCGGGTGAGCAGTTCTTC	CASQTGGREPGEQFF
TRBV5-1	16	NA	TRBD2	TRBJ2-3	TGCGCCAGCACCCTAGCGGGAGGGGTGGGCCCAGATACGCAGTATTTT	CASTLAGGVGPDTQYF
TRBV19	15	NA	NA	TRBJ2-2	TGTGCCAGTAATAGGGGCGTAGCGAACACCGGGGAGCTGTTTTTT	CASNRGVANTGELFF
TRBV6-5	14	NA	TRBD1	TRBJ1-1	TGTGCCAGCAGTTGGGCGACAGGGGGCACTGAAGCTTTCTTT	CASSWATGGTEAFF